The source of this T cell receptor beta chain is a study of blood T cell repertoires in COVID-19. Using immunoSEQ multiplex PCR, the repertoire was profiled, and TCRdb retains in-frame clones only, with some absent. This repertoire shows approximately 200,000 clones, around 80% found once; its top ten account for 10% to 15%. V lost 2 bases to trimming and J lost 7 bases, with 11 bases between them. Germline V gene data show CDR1 as LNHDA and CDR2 as SQIVND (reference sequence). The CDR3 contains 14 residues. V gene TRBV19 combines with J gene TRBJ1-4, with a tentative D call TRBD1 (5 bases). The sequenced sample consisted of peripheral blood. This TCR came from an elderly woman with COVID-19, enrolled during active disease. The CDR3 here is CASSISSGAEKLFF. CDR3 sequence (DNA): TGTGCCAGTAGTATATCGTCTGGGGCTGAAAAACTGTTTTTT.